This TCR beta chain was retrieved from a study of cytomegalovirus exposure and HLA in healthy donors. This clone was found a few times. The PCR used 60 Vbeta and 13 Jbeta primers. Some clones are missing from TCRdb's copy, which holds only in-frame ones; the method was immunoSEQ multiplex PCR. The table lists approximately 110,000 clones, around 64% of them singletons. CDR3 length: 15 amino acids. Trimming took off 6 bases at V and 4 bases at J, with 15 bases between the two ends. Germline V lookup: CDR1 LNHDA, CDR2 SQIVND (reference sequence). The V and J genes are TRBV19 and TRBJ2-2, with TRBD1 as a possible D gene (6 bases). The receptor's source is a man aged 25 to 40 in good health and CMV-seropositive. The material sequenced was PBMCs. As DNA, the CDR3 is TGTGCCAGTAGGGAGAGGCAGGGGTCCACCGGGGAGCTGTTTTTT. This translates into CASRERQGSTGELFF. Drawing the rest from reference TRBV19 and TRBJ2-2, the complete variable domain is DGGITQSPKYLFRKEGQNVTLSCEQNLNHDAMYWYRQDPGQGLRLIYYSQIVNDFQKGDIAEGYSVSREKKESFPLTVTSAQKNPTAFYLCASRERQGSTGELFFGEGSRLTVL.